This T cell receptor (beta chain) is drawn from a study of T cell changes during pregnancy in multiple sclerosis. Measured with immunoSEQ multiplex PCR; TCRdb has only the in-frame clones, and not every one. The table has under 130,000 clones, roughly 93% seen once. Germline CDR1 and CDR2: SEHNR and FQNEAQ (reference sequence). V was trimmed by 1 base and J by 5 bases, leaving 6 bases between them. This CDR3 is 13 amino acids long. The sequence came from a female donor with multiple sclerosis, enrolled in a pregnancy study. The chain carries TRBV7-9 and TRBJ1-5; no clear D gene. Sample: peripheral blood, taken after pregnancy. As DNA, the CDR3 is TGTGCCAGCAGCTTAGGTTCGGATCAGCCCCAGCATTTT. Its translation is CASSLGSDQPQHF.